This T cell receptor (beta chain) was retrieved from a study of T cells in Graves' hyperthyroidism and ophthalmopathy (dated by TCRdb to between 2018 and 2021). Study-level background: Peripheral blood was collected at initial diagnosis, before any treatment. TCR V-J signatures able to tell the groups apart were searched for in a discovery cohort of 95 or so patients, of whom approximately 40 had Graves' ophthalmopathy and some 60 had stable Graves' hyperthyroidism. Whether ophthalmopathy could be predicted prospectively was tested in an independent validation cohort made up of under 20 hyperthyroidism patients plus 17 patients who later progressed to ophthalmopathy. The 100 discovery patients were randomly split 7:3 into training and test sets. In addition, the study compared T-cell repertoires in thyroid tissue and in blood from 6 or 7 Graves' hyperthyroidism patients. After sampling, hyperthyroidism patients received methimazole starting at 30 mg daily, and ophthalmopathy patients received high-dose intravenous methylprednisolone. TCR Vbeta CDR3 sequencing of some 140 peripheral blood samples (approximately 44 ophthalmopathy, 75 hyperthyroidism and some 17 progressor patients) is reported in the paper. Overall study outcomes, separate from this receptor: Sample size was not statistically predetermined, and investigators were not blinded to group allocation. In validation, progression to ophthalmopathy was predicted by the model with almost 71% sensitivity and around 76% specificity, a median of approximately 6.5 months before onset. Most expanded thyroid clonotypes (frequency above 0.001) were also found in blood, which suggests that blood repertoires may mirror thyroid immune responses. A 13 V-J signature model separated ophthalmopathy from stable hyperthyroidism, with around 90% sensitivity and roughly 81% specificity in cross-validation and 80%/75% in testing.

The V and J ends are trimmed by 0 bases and 3 bases, leaving 8 bases between them. From its cysteine to its phenylalanine, the CDR3 spans 14 amino acids. CDR3 DNA only is kept here, 42 bases in frame from base 1. CDR1 PRHDT and CDR2 FYEKMQ were looked up in the germline V gene (reference sequence). Stable Graves' hyperthyroidism was defined as the absence of progression to ophthalmopathy over 18 months of follow-up. Hyperthyroidism patients were newly diagnosed, had a disease duration of under 2 months, and were aged 18 to 65 years. Exclusion was applied to patients with uncontrolled infections, other autoimmune diseases, pregnancy or lactation. Diagnoses were based on clinical symptoms, serum thyroxine and TRAb, thyroid ultrasound and orbital computed tomography. PBMCs were separated from 7.5 to 10 ml of fresh peripheral blood using Ficoll-Paque density gradient centrifugation. Trizol reagent was used to extract total RNA, and RNA quality was then checked on an Agilent 2100 Bioanalyzer.

TCR beta CDR3 regions were amplified from RNA transcripts. A first-round RT-PCR of the TCR CDR3 used the HTBI primer set with the Qiagen OneStep RT-PCR kit. A second multiplex PCR round built the libraries, followed by size selection and purification. Libraries were sequenced paired-end with 100 bp reads on an Illumina HiSeq2000. The source study handled its data this way. SOAPnuke was used to process the raw data, with reads discarded if the reads contained adapters or uncalled bases, had a mean Phred below 15, or lacked an exact constant-primer or identifier match. High-quality paired reads were merged using COPE v1.2.5, and each unique nucleotide sequence was defined as a clonotype. MiTCR v1.1 was used to align the clonotypes against IMGT TRBV, TRBD and TRBJ reference segments. The analysis was restricted to V-J combinations with a frequency above 0.0001, which together covered just over 99% of the repertoires. The TCS score was defined as the ratio of F50 (clonal expansion) to E x V (chaos), calculated using BLOSUM62-based TCRdist between CDR3 peptides within each V-J. Welch's t-statistics and random forest reduced roughly 540 V-J features to about 13, which were used in a naive Bayes classifier (R e1071). TCRdb itself trimmed the public reads at Q25 with fastp, ran MiXCR and retained productive beta chains. Each record represents a unique CDR3 protein, reported with the most common genes and DNA among its rows. Here the V and J calls rest on TCRdb's processing, not on the authors' analysis. This sample gives fewer than 650,000 distinct CDR3 sequences in total; about 14% of them show up just once. Approximately 15% of the sample lies in the top ten.

This clonotype has ten or more counts. The specificity of this receptor is unknown. Per-base qualities were not stored, and no clone one base away is much larger. This clonotype was obtained from a woman in her thirties or forties with Graves' hyperthyroidism. Material: blood. The chain uses TRBV13 and TRBJ2-5; there is no confident call for the D gene. The DNA sequence is given as TGTGCCAGCAGCTTAGGAGGCAGCGAAGAGACCCAGTACTTC. Its coded protein is CASSLGGSEETQYF.